The subject of this entry is one T cell receptor (beta chain). The antigen is unknown. MiXCR, run by TCRdb on the 5' RACE reads, gives a single entry per CDR3 protein. The sample has about 340,000 distinct CDR3 sequences, approximately 10% seen once. There were only healthy Caucasians among the donors. This specimen belongs to a study of identical twins. Overall study results and limits: Insertion counts were lower in abundant cord blood beta clonotypes, a trend that memory repertoires did not show.

Germline values: CDR1 SGHAT, CDR2 FQNNGV. The V end was cut by 7 bases, the J end by 5 bases, with 21 bases between. The CDR3 is made up of 16 amino acids. Sequencing was done on a sample of naive T cells sorted from blood. The chain joins TRBV11-2 to TRBJ2-1, with D tentatively TRBD1 (6 bases). This TCR derives from a woman in her fifties or sixties in good health. DNA for the CDR3: TGTGCCAGCAACCATGAACAGGGCAGGACCAACAATGAGCAGTTCTTC. Encoded protein: CASNHEQGRTNNEQFF.